Listed below are T cell receptor beta chains from one sample, sequenced in a study of control samples from healthy donors and cancer patients. Only in-frame clones appear in the TCRdb table, and some are missing; sequencing was by immunoSEQ multiplex PCR. The repertoire includes about 88,000 clones, 90% to 95% of them detected once, and more than 7% sits in the top ten. The material sequenced was blood. The receptors originated from a man aged 18 to 30 in good health. Each CDR3 is given with its conserved first and last residue. D genes are given only for firm matches. Part of the rows lack a size; the others show once, few, many or a class for expanded clones.

CDR3: CASSYPSPTAGGLVDEQFF
DNA: TGTGCCAGCAGTTATCCAAGCCCAACAGCGGGAGGCCTAGTTGATGAGCAGTTCTTC
size: NA
J: TRBJ2-1
D: TRBD2
V: TRBV6-2/TRBV6-3

CDR3: CASSQETGMNTEAFF
DNA: TGTGCCAGCAGCCAAGAGACAGGCATGAACACTGAAGCTTTCTTT
size: NA
J: TRBJ1-1
D: NA
V: TRBV4-2

CDR3: CASSVGHEQYF
DNA: TGTGCCAGCAGCGTGGGGCACGAGCAGTACTTC
size: NA
J: TRBJ2-7
D: NA
V: TRBV9

CDR3: CTSSQAGDGGLMETQYF
DNA: TGCACCAGCAGCCAAGCTGGGGATGGCGGGTTAATGGAGACCCAGTACTTC
size: NA
J: TRBJ2-5
D: NA
V: TRBV1

CDR3: CASSISGPPPAQPQHF
DNA: TGTGCCAGTAGTATTTCCGGACCCCCCCCAGCCCAGCCCCAGCATTTT
size: NA
J: TRBJ1-5
D: NA
V: TRBV19

CDR3: CASSPGGYDNTEAFF
DNA: TGCGCCAGCAGCCCGGGGGGATATGATAACACTGAAGCTTTCTTT
size: NA
J: TRBJ1-1
D: NA
V: TRBV5-1

CDR3: CASSWGLNQPQHF
DNA: TGTGCCAGCAGTTGGGGCCTTAATCAGCCCCAGCATTTT
size: once
J: TRBJ1-5
D: NA
V: TRBV27

CDR3: CASSSDHSPLHF
DNA: TGTGCCAGCAGTTCGGATCATTCACCCCTCCACTTT
size: NA
J: TRBJ1-6
D: NA
V: TRBV28

CDR3: CASSQALSNEQFF
DNA: TGTGCCAGCAGCCAAGCTCTCAGCAATGAGCAGTTCTTC
size: NA
J: TRBJ2-1
D: NA
V: TRBV14

CDR3: CASSLGQPYEQYF
DNA: TGTGCCAGCAGCTTAGGACAGCCCTACGAGCAGTACTTC
size: NA
J: TRBJ2-7
D: NA
V: TRBV11-2

CDR3: CASSGAASYEQYF
DNA: TGTGCCAGCAGTGGGGCCGCGAGCTACGAGCAGTACTTC
size: once
J: TRBJ2-7
D: NA
V: TRBV12-3/TRBV12-4

CDR3: CSVAGAADHYEQYF
DNA: TGCAGCGTCGCAGGGGCAGCCGACCACTACGAGCAGTACTTC
size: once
J: TRBJ2-7
D: NA
V: TRBV29-1

CDR3: CASSEYKWDGSGNTIYF
DNA: TGTGCCAGCAGTGAATATAAATGGGACGGCTCTGGAAACACCATATATTTT
size: NA
J: TRBJ1-3
D: NA
V: TRBV25-1

CDR3: CASSSGTSPKQETQYF
DNA: TGTGCCAGCAGTTCCGGGACTAGCCCAAAACAAGAGACCCAGTACTTC
size: NA
J: TRBJ2-5
D: TRBD2
V: TRBV2

CDR3: CASSSLLLAGATDTQYF
DNA: TGTGCCAGCAGCTCCCTCCTACTAGCGGGGGCCACAGATACGCAGTATTTT
size: NA
J: TRBJ2-3
D: TRBD2
V: TRBV7-9

CDR3: CASSSGQADYNEQFF
DNA: TGTGCCAGCAGCTCGGGACAGGCAGACTACAATGAGCAGTTCTTC
size: NA
J: TRBJ2-1
D: TRBD1
V: TRBV7-9

CDR3: CASSPLRDISWQNTEAFF
DNA: TGTGCCAGCAGCCCTCTCCGGGACATAAGCTGGCAGAACACTGAAGCTTTCTTT
size: NA
J: TRBJ1-1
D: NA
V: TRBV5-5

CDR3: CASMVAGETQYF
DNA: TGTGCCTCCATGGTGGCTGGTGAGACCCAGTACTTC
size: NA
J: TRBJ2-5
D: NA
V: TRBV6-5

CDR3: CASSYSGGGYEQYF
DNA: TGTGCCAGCAGTTACTCCGGGGGAGGCTACGAGCAGTACTTC
size: NA
J: TRBJ2-7
D: NA
V: TRBV6-5

CDR3: CASSQGQAGNTIYF
DNA: TGTGCCAGCAGCCAGGGACAGGCTGGAAACACCATATATTTT
size: NA
J: TRBJ1-3
D: TRBD1
V: TRBV3-1/TRBV3-2

CDR3: CAWSVSRASGRTDTQYF
DNA: TGTGCCTGGAGTGTAAGTAGGGCTAGCGGCCGCACAGATACGCAGTATTTT
size: NA
J: TRBJ2-3
D: TRBD2
V: TRBV30

CDR3: CASSSWTGGSTEAFF
DNA: TGTGCCAGCAGCTCCTGGACAGGAGGGAGCACTGAAGCTTTCTTT
size: NA
J: TRBJ1-1
D: TRBD1
V: TRBV3-1/TRBV3-2

CDR3: CASSRDRGRDTQYF
DNA: TGTGCCAGCAGCCGGGACAGGGGGAGGGATACGCAGTATTTT
size: once
J: TRBJ2-3
D: TRBD1
V: TRBV13

CDR3: CASSQDRADSGANVLTF
DNA: TGCGCCAGCAGCCAAGATCGGGCAGACTCTGGGGCCAACGTCCTGACTTTC
size: NA
J: TRBJ2-6
D: NA
V: TRBV4-3

CDR3: CASRQPHTGELFF
DNA: TGCGCCAGCCGACAGCCTCACACCGGGGAGCTGTTTTTT
size: NA
J: TRBJ2-2
D: NA
V: TRBV5-1

CDR3: CASSYRVGNEQFF
DNA: TGTGCCAGCAGCTACAGGGTGGGAAATGAGCAGTTCTTC
size: NA
J: TRBJ2-1
D: NA
V: TRBV6-6

CDR3: CASSYRGGANTGELFF
DNA: TGTGCCAGCAGTTACCGGGGGGGGGCGAACACCGGGGAGCTGTTTTTT
size: NA
J: TRBJ2-2
D: TRBD2
V: TRBV6-5

CDR3: CASSPPNVGILTGELFF
DNA: TGTGCCAGCTCACCACCCAACGTAGGGATCCTCACCGGGGAGCTGTTTTTT
size: NA
J: TRBJ2-2
D: NA
V: TRBV18

CDR3: CASSLEAGANYGYTF
DNA: TGCGCCAGCAGCTTGGAGGCAGGAGCTAACTATGGCTACACCTTC
size: NA
J: TRBJ1-2
D: NA
V: TRBV5-1

CDR3: CASSTTSNQPQHF
DNA: TGTGCCAGTAGTACTACTAGCAATCAGCCCCAGCATTTT
size: NA
J: TRBJ1-5
D: NA
V: TRBV19

CDR3: CASSRQGFNYGYTF
DNA: TGTGCCAGTAGCAGACAGGGGTTTAACTATGGCTACACCTTC
size: NA
J: TRBJ1-2
D: TRBD1
V: TRBV19

CDR3: CASSWSGGKRYEQYF
DNA: TGTGCCAGTAGTTGGTCCGGCGGGAAGCGTTACGAGCAGTACTTC
size: NA
J: TRBJ2-7
D: NA
V: TRBV19

CDR3: CASSPTGPQNKPQHF
DNA: TGTGCCAGCAGCCCGACAGGTCCGCAGAACAAGCCCCAGCATTTT
size: NA
J: TRBJ1-5
D: NA
V: TRBV6-5

CDR3: CASSLKSFNGAEAFF
DNA: TGTGCCAGCAGCTTAAAATCCTTTAACGGGGCTGAAGCTTTCTTT
size: NA
J: TRBJ1-1
D: NA
V: TRBV7-9

CDR3: CASSRQGDEQFF
DNA: TGTGCCAGTAGTCGACAGGGTGATGAGCAGTTCTTC
size: NA
J: TRBJ2-1
D: TRBD1
V: TRBV19

CDR3: CASSTNTLGYTF
DNA: TGTGCCAGCAGCACAAACACTCTTGGCTACACCTTC
size: NA
J: TRBJ1-2
D: NA
V: TRBV11-2

CDR3: CASTVLGDRGSPLHF
DNA: TGTGCCAGCACCGTTTTAGGCGACCGAGGATCACCCCTCCACTTT
size: NA
J: TRBJ1-6
D: NA
V: TRBV7-8

CDR3: CASSAVRPKTDTQYF
DNA: TGTGCCAGCAGCGCTGTACGGCCTAAAACAGATACGCAGTATTTT
size: NA
J: TRBJ2-3
D: NA
V: TRBV14

CDR3: CASNLSPSGQETQYF
DNA: TGTGCCAGCAACTTAAGCCCTAGCGGCCAAGAGACCCAGTACTTC
size: NA
J: TRBJ2-5
D: TRBD2
V: TRBV5-4

CDR3: CASSQRAGGSSYEQYF
DNA: TGCGCCAGCAGCCAAAGGGCGGGCGGGAGCTCCTACGAGCAGTACTTC
size: NA
J: TRBJ2-7
D: TRBD2
V: TRBV4-1

CDR3: CASSRDRVNEKLFF
DNA: TGTGCCAGCAGCCGGGACAGAGTTAATGAAAAACTGTTTTTT
size: NA
J: TRBJ1-4
D: TRBD1
V: TRBV3-1/TRBV3-2

CDR3: CASSPGGKKTEAFF
DNA: TGTGCCAGCTCACCAGGGGGAAAAAAGACTGAAGCTTTCTTT
size: NA
J: TRBJ1-1
D: NA
V: TRBV18

CDR3: CASSLEGGGPYGYTF
DNA: TGTGCCAGCAGCTTAGAGGGCGGCGGGCCCTATGGCTACACCTTC
size: NA
J: TRBJ1-2
D: NA
V: TRBV11-2

CDR3: CASREDRSNQPQHF
DNA: TGTGCCAGCAGGGAAGACAGAAGCAATCAGCCCCAGCATTTT
size: NA
J: TRBJ1-5
D: NA
V: TRBV2

CDR3: CASSIDAQEVGAFF
DNA: TGTGCCAGTAGTATAGACGCTCAGGAGGTTGGGGCTTTCTTT
size: NA
J: TRBJ1-1
D: NA
V: TRBV19

CDR3: CASRDRDRGYNEQFF
DNA: TGTGCCAGCAGAGACCGGGACAGGGGGTACAATGAGCAGTTCTTC
size: NA
J: TRBJ2-1
D: TRBD1
V: TRBV2

CDR3: CASSFTGNTDTQYF
DNA: TGTGCCAGCAGTTTCACAGGGAACACAGATACGCAGTATTTT
size: NA
J: TRBJ2-3
D: NA
V: TRBV6-2/TRBV6-3

CDR3: CASSFSPSGRAGKETQYF
DNA: TGTGCCAGCAGTTTCTCGCCTAGCGGGAGGGCCGGGAAAGAGACCCAGTACTTC
size: NA
J: TRBJ2-5
D: TRBD2
V: TRBV27

CDR3: CASSLLPYSNQPQHF
DNA: TGTGCCAGCAGCTTACTCCCTTATAGCAATCAGCCCCAGCATTTT
size: NA
J: TRBJ1-5
D: NA
V: TRBV7-2

CDR3: CASKSSYRGDTEAFF
DNA: TGTGCCAGCAAATCGTCATACAGGGGGGACACTGAAGCTTTCTTT
size: NA
J: TRBJ1-1
D: TRBD1
V: TRBV2

CDR3: CASSQDFEEGKLFF
DNA: TGTGCCAGCAGCCAAGATTTTGAAGAGGGAAAACTGTTTTTT
size: NA
J: TRBJ1-4
D: NA
V: TRBV7-2

CDR3: CASSKSEIQTNYGYTF
DNA: TGTGCCAGTAGTAAGAGTGAAATTCAAACTAACTATGGCTACACCTTC
size: NA
J: TRBJ1-2
D: NA
V: TRBV19

CDR3: CASSSTGSYEQYF
DNA: TGTGCCAGCAGTTCGACAGGGTCCTACGAGCAGTACTTC
size: NA
J: TRBJ2-7
D: TRBD1
V: TRBV27

CDR3: CASSLSGRDYGYTF
DNA: TGTGCCAGCAGTTTATCAGGACGGGACTATGGCTACACCTTC
size: NA
J: TRBJ1-2
D: NA
V: TRBV27